A single sample gave rise to the 13 T cell receptor beta chains below, sequenced in a study of radiation and T cells in renal cell carcinoma. Time point defined: blood 2 weeks post-SBRT. Specified treatment: 15 Gy SBRT to primary tumor, nephrectomy 4 weeks later. Data came from immunoSEQ multiplex PCR; TCRdb stores just in-frame clones and leaves some out. Of some 60,000 clones listed, roughly 72% are singletons. This specimen consisted of blood, obtained from a patient whose treatment included radiotherapy and nephrectomy. The receptor source for this set is a man aged 55 to 70 with renal cell carcinoma.

The rearrangement joins TRBV4-3 to TRBJ1-2; D possibly corresponds to TRBD1 (5 bases). The V gene's germline CDR1 is LGHNA and CDR2 YSLEER. Trimming took off 0 bases at V and 5 bases at J, with 13 bases between the two ends. The CDR3 extends over 15 amino acids. The CDR3 bases are TGCGCCAGCAGCCAAGACCTGGGGGGATGGTATGGCTACACCTTC. Its protein is CASSQDLGGWYGYTF.

The chain carries TRBV10-1 and TRBJ2-3; D is possibly TRBD1 (5 bases). This CDR3 is 15 amino acids long. Germline CDR1 reads WNHNN; CDR2 reads SYGVQD (reference sequence). V shed 3 bases and J shed 3 bases, with 13 bases lying between them. Here the CDR3 DNA reads TGCGCCAGCAGTGAAGGCAGGGAATCAACAGATACGCAGTATTTT. Its translation: CASSEGRESTDTQYF.

This sequence joins TRBV6-1 and TRBJ2-1; no definite D call. In germline, CDR1 is MNHNS, CDR2 SASEGT. CDR3 length: 15 amino acids. Trimming took off 5 bases at V and 8 bases at J, with 19 bases between the two ends. CDR3 in DNA: TGTGCCAGCAGTCTAAGACGGCCCTCAAGTGATGAGCAGTTCTTC. Translated: CASSLRRPSSDEQFF.

J is TRBJ2-7 and V is TRBV9, with D perhaps TRBD1 or TRBD2 (7 bases each). The CDR3 is 15 amino acids. In germline, CDR1 is SGDLS, CDR2 YYNGEE. V was cut by 5 bases and J by 4 bases, with 19 bases left in between. The DNA for the CDR3 is TGTGCCAGCAGTCTGGCAGGGGGGGACCCGTACGAGCAGTACTTC. Translated, it gives CASSLAGGDPYEQYF.

This chain links TRBV9 with TRBJ1-2, with TRBD1 identical over 7 bases. The V and J ends lost 4 bases and 7 bases, in that order; junction bases with no gene match: 7. The germline V gene has CDR1 SGDLS and CDR2 YYNGEE. The CDR3 is 13 residues long. The CDR3 coding sequence is TGTGCCAGCAGCCCGGGACAGAATCGTGGCTACACCTTC. Protein product: CASSPGQNRGYTF. Looking up the rest from reference TRBV9 and TRBJ1-2 gives the full variable domain: DSGVTQTPKHLITATGQRVTLRCSPRSGDLSVYWYQQSLDQGLQFLIQYYNGEERAKGNILERFSAQQFPDLHSELNLSSLELGDSALYFCASSPGQNRGYTFGSGTRLTVV.

The chain recombines TRBV4-2 with TRBJ2-1; D possibly matches TRBD1 or TRBD2 (6 bases each). Looked up from germline, CDR1 is LGHNA and CDR2 is YNFKEQ. Trimming took 4 bases from V and 3 from J, leaving 16 bases between them. This CDR3 is 16 amino acids long. Written as DNA, the CDR3 is TGTGCCAGCAGCCTCACGGAGGGGGATCTCTACAATGAGCAGTTCTTC. Residues: CASSLTEGDLYNEQFF.

For this clone: The junction departs from germline at one end; a sequencing error may be responsible. V usage is TRBV6-1 and J usage is TRBJ1-5; TRBD1 aligns across 7 bases. The CDR3 is made up of 15 amino acids. Germline V gives CDR1 MNHNS, CDR2 SASEGT. CDR3 nucleotide sequence: TGTGCCAGCAGAGAAGGGGGGACAGTCAATCAGCCCCAGCATTTT. Its protein product is CASREGGTVNQPQHF.

This clone was seen more than once but under ten times. The chain employs TRBV25-1 and TRBJ2-5, with TRBD1 as a possible D gene (8 bases). The CDR3 has 16 residues. Germline CDR1 is MGHDK and CDR2 is SYGVNS. Trimming took off 2 bases at V and 10 bases at J, with 23 bases between the two ends. The CDR3 DNA reads as TGTGCCAGCAGTGAAGAACCCCCACAGGGGGGGGTTGGCCAGTACTTC. It is translated as CASSEEPPQGGVGQYF.

CDR3 loop: CASSPHIERGGNRNTEAFF. CDR3 nucleotides: TGTGCCAGCAGCCCTCACATAGAGAGAGGGGGCAACAGGAACACTGAAGCTTTCTTT. This chain joins TRBV9 and TRBJ1-1; TRBD1 matches at 7 bases. Germline CDR1 reads SGDLS; CDR2 reads YYNGEE. The CDR3 has 19 amino acids. V shed 4 bases, J shed 1 base, and the junction held 19 bases outside the gene matches. Full variable domain (rest looked up from reference TRBV9 and TRBJ1-1): DSGVTQTPKHLITATGQRVTLRCSPRSGDLSVYWYQQSLDQGLQFLIQYYNGEERAKGNILERFSAQQFPDLHSELNLSSLELGDSALYFCASSPHIERGGNRNTEAFFGQGTRLTVV.

The J gene is TRBJ1-2, the V gene TRBV25-1, with unresolved D. Germline values: CDR1 MGHDK, CDR2 SYGVNS. V dropped 3 bases and J dropped 2 bases, with 7 bases sitting between them. The CDR3 covers 13 residues. Written as DNA, the CDR3 is TGTGCCAGCAGTGACGTGGGAAACTATGGCTACACCTTC. This encodes CASSDVGNYGYTF.

V and J are TRBV9 and TRBJ2-1, with 14 bases fitting TRBD2. The CDR3 is 17 residues long. V shed 6 bases, J shed 2 bases, and the junction held 7 bases outside the gene matches. The germline CDR1 and CDR2 sequences are SGDLS and YYNGEE. CDR3 nucleotide sequence: TGTGCCAGCAACCCGGGACTAGCGGGAGAGACCTACAATGAGCAGTTCTTC. It specifies CASNPGLAGETYNEQFF.

The J gene is TRBJ1-2, the V gene TRBV6-1; 12 bases align to TRBD1. Trimming cost V 4 bases and J 4 bases; bases outside gene matches: 10. CDR3 length equals 17 residues. The V gene's germline CDR1 is MNHNS and CDR2 SASEGT. CDR3 region: CASSASGTGGYPYGYTF. The CDR3 DNA is TGTGCCAGCAGTGCGTCCGGGACAGGGGGCTATCCCTATGGCTACACCTTC.

This chain connects TRBV19 to TRBJ1-3; D possibly corresponds to TRBD1 (5 bases). Germline-derived CDR1 and CDR2 are LNHDA and SQIVND (reference sequence). The V end was cut by 6 bases, the J end by 4 bases, with 13 bases between. The CDR3 covers 14 residues. The CDR3 DNA reads as TGTGCCAGTAGCCTCCCGGGGCCCGGAAACACCATATATTTT. Its protein product is CASSLPGPGNTIYF.